The 23 T cell receptor beta chains reported below all come from one sample, sequenced in a study of PD-1 blockade in classical Hodgkin lymphoma. TCRdb's table, derived via immunoSEQ multiplex PCR, lists solely in-frame clones and lacks some. The table includes some 93,000 clones, approximately 83% detected once. Time point: cycle 4 day 1 (C4D1), after about 6 weeks of nivolumab. All the patients suffered relapse after autologous stem cell transplantation, and brentuximab vedotin exposure differed. Sequencing used peripheral blood mononuclear cells (PBMCs), obtained before the fourth cycle of nivolumab. The source is a human donor with classical Hodgkin lymphoma.

The CDR3 reads CASSSVKGTITDTQYF. DNA of the CDR3: TGTGCCAGCAGCTCGGTAAAAGGGACAATCACGGATACGCAGTATTTT. This chain uses TRBV5-8 with TRBJ2-3, with D perhaps TRBD1 (6 bases). V was cut by 3 bases and J by 6 bases, with 20 bases left in between. Germline-derived CDR1 and CDR2 are SGHTS and YDEGEE. The CDR3 is made up of 16 amino acids.

V gene TRBV6-1 combines with J gene TRBJ2-2; 7 nucleotides agree with TRBD1. J was trimmed by 5 bases and V by 6 bases; bases with no gene match: 9. Germline V gene lookup returns CDR1 MNHNS and CDR2 SASEGT. This CDR3 contains 15 residues. CDR3 coding DNA: TGTGCCAGCAGCAAGGGACAGAGACCAACCGGGGAGCTGTTTTTT. This gives the protein CASSKGQRPTGELFF.

The rearrangement joins TRBV6-5 to TRBJ1-5; the D gene is possibly TRBD1 (6 bases). Germline V lookup: CDR1 MNHEY, CDR2 SVGAGI. V lost 6 bases and J lost 0, with 12 bases in between. CDR3 length: 15 residues. The CDR3 here is CASRYRQDSNQPQHF. CDR3 sequence (DNA): TGTGCCAGCAGATATAGACAGGATAGCAATCAGCCCCAGCATTTT.

This chain uses TRBV19 with TRBJ2-5; D is uncertain. CDR1 is LNHDA and CDR2 is SQIVND in the germline V gene (reference sequence). The V gene lost 3 bases and the J gene lost 4 bases, with 12 bases spanning the gap. This CDR3 has 14 residues. CDR3 bases: TGTGCCAGTAGTATTTCGTCGGGTAGAGAGACCCAGTACTTC. Its translation: CASSISSGRETQYF. Looking up the rest from reference TRBV19 and TRBJ2-5 gives the full variable domain: DGGITQSPKYLFRKEGQNVTLSCEQNLNHDAMYWYRQDPGQGLRLIYYSQIVNDFQKGDIAEGYSVSREKKESFPLTVTSAQKNPTAFYLCASSISSGRETQYFGPGTRLLVL.

The chain recombines TRBV7-8 with TRBJ2-7; 7 nucleotides align to TRBD1. V was clipped by 3 bases and J by 7 bases; unmatched bases: 9. Germline-derived CDR1 and CDR2 are SGHVS and FQNEAQ. This CDR3 region has 14 residues. The CDR3 region has the DNA TGTGCCAGCAGCTTGGGACAGTCCGTCCGGGAGCAGTACTTC. Translated, it gives CASSLGQSVREQYF. Combining the CDR3 with reference TRBV7-8 and TRBJ2-7 gives the whole variable domain GAGVSQSPRYKVAKRGQDVALRCDPISGHVSLFWYQQALGQGPEFLTYFQNEAQLDKSGLPSDRFFAERPEGSVSTLKIQRTQQEDSAVYLCASSLGQSVREQYFGPGTRLTVT.

This chain's CDR3 is CASSSRTGAQETQYF. The CDR3, as DNA: TGTGCCAGCAGCTCTCGGACAGGGGCCCAAGAGACCCAGTACTTC. The rearrangement links TRBV28 to TRBJ2-5, with 9 bases matching TRBD1. The trim removed 6 bases at V and 1 base at J, leaving 6 bases unmatched. CDR1 MDHEN and CDR2 SYDVKM come from the germline V gene. The CDR3 contains 15 residues.

The V gene is TRBV19, the J gene TRBJ2-2; a possible D gene is TRBD2 (6 bases). Trimming removed 6 bases at V and 7 bases at J, with 12 bases between. The V gene's germline CDR1 is LNHDA and CDR2 SQIVND (reference sequence). The CDR3 contains 13 residues. The CDR3 region has the DNA TGTGCCAGTAGAGGACTATGGGTCGGGGAGCTGTTTTTT. Its protein is CASRGLWVGELFF. Full variable domain (outside the CDR3, taken from reference TRBV19 and TRBJ2-2): DGGITQSPKYLFRKEGQNVTLSCEQNLNHDAMYWYRQDPGQGLRLIYYSQIVNDFQKGDIAEGYSVSREKKESFPLTVTSAQKNPTAFYLCASRGLWVGELFFGEGSRLTVL.

This chain connects TRBV5-1 to TRBJ2-2; D unclear. V lost 0 bases, J lost 5 bases, and 11 bases lay in between. The CDR3 sequence is 15 residues long. Per germline, CDR1 SGHRS and CDR2 YFSETQ. The CDR3 spells CASSLDLVGTGELFF. CDR3 nucleotide sequence: TGCGCCAGCAGCTTGGATCTGGTTGGGACCGGGGAGCTGTTTTTT.

The chain carries TRBV7-2 and TRBJ2-3; D unclear. CDR1 and CDR2 (germline): SGHTA, FQGNSA. V lost 4 bases to trimming and J lost 1 base, with 12 bases between them. The CDR3 is made up of 15 amino acids. CDR3 nucleotides: TGTGCCAGCAGCTCCCGGATCCTTCGCACAGATACGCAGTATTTT. Translated, it gives CASSSRILRTDTQYF.

In nucleotides, the CDR3 is TGTGCCAGCAGCGTATTCAACAATGAGCAGTTCTTC. Translated, it gives CASSVFNNEQFF. This rearrangement joins TRBV9 to TRBJ2-1; no reliable D call. The CDR3 is made up of 12 amino acids. Germline CDR1 reads SGDLS; CDR2 reads YYNGEE. V lost 1 base to trimming and J lost 5 bases, with 4 bases between them.

V is TRBV18 and J is TRBJ2-5; D is possibly TRBD2 (7 bases). V was trimmed by 1 base and J by 5 bases, leaving 11 bases between them. CDR1 and CDR2 (germline): KGHSH, LQKENI. CDR3 length equals 14 residues. CDR3 protein: CASSPRGGEETQYF. As DNA, the CDR3 is TGTGCCAGCTCACCACGGGGGGGCGAGGAGACCCAGTACTTC.

The chain combines TRBV7-8 with TRBJ2-5; D might be TRBD1 or TRBD2, each matching 6 bases. The CDR3 totals 16 residues. Germline V gives CDR1 SGHVS, CDR2 FQNEAQ. Trimming left V 2 bases short and J 9 bases short, with 22 bases between. CDR3 in amino acids: CASSLIAEGVLAAQYF. CDR3 nucleotides: TGTGCCAGCAGCTTAATAGCGGAGGGGGTTTTAGCGGCCCAGTACTTC.

The V and J genes are TRBV4-3 and TRBJ1-1; D gene ambiguous. Trimming pared 4 bases from V and 1 base from J, leaving 10 bases between. The CDR3 extends over 14 amino acids. CDR1 is LGHNA and CDR2 is YSLEER in the germline V gene. The CDR3 protein is CASSPDPWNTEAFF. The CDR3 bases are TGCGCCAGCAGCCCGGACCCGTGGAACACTGAAGCTTTCTTT.

The sample holds one count of this clone. This rearrangement joins TRBV11-2 to TRBJ2-7; TRBD2 matches 7 bases. Losses at the gene ends were 2 bases for V and 7 bases for J; bases not matched to a gene: 17. This CDR3 is built from 17 residues. The germline V gene encodes CDR1 SGHAT and CDR2 FQNNGV. CDR3 coding DNA: TGTGCCAGCAGCTTATCACTAGCGTTCACCCTTGGACGGGAGCAGTACTTC. Amino acid sequence: CASSLSLAFTLGREQYF.

Many counts were recorded for this clone. V usage is TRBV28 and J usage is TRBJ2-2; weak D call: TRBD2 (6 bases). From germline, CDR1 is MDHEN and CDR2 SYDVKM. Trimming took off 6 bases at V and 6 bases at J, with 23 bases between the two ends. This CDR3 contains 17 residues. Here the CDR3 DNA reads TGTGCCAGCAGCCCAACATGGTCGGGTGGGGAGGCCGGGGAGCTGTTTTTT. Its protein product is CASSPTWSGGEAGELFF.

The chain has TRBV12-1 and TRBJ2-3; the table assigns TRBD2, which was not confirmed against the DNA. TRBV12-1 is a listed pseudogene. The CDR3 is 19 amino acids. As DNA, the CDR3 is TGTGCCAGCAGCTTTCAGACTAGCGGACAGTCCTCTAGCACAGATACGCAGTATTTT. Its protein is CASSFQTSGQSSSTDTQYF.

The V call is TRBV9, the J call TRBJ1-1; weak D call: TRBD1 (6 bases). CDR3 length: 15 amino acids. Germline loops: CDR1 SGDLS, CDR2 YYNGEE. Between the trimmed V and J ends, which lost 2 bases and 1 base, there was a span of 12 bases. The CDR3 DNA reads as TGTGCCAGCAGCGTTTCAGGGGATGGGAACACTGAAGCTTTCTTT. It translates to CASSVSGDGNTEAFF.

The chain has TRBV9 and TRBJ2-3, with a possible D match to TRBD2 (6 bases). The V and J ends lost 0 bases and 6 bases respectively, with 14 bases between them. The germline V gene has CDR1 SGDLS and CDR2 YYNGEE. The CDR3 has 15 amino acids. CDR3 sequence reads: CASSVEGFRGDTQYF. The CDR3, as DNA: TGTGCCAGCAGCGTAGAAGGCTTCCGGGGGGATACGCAGTATTTT.

The chain uses TRBV7-9 and TRBJ1-1; D is possibly TRBD1 (5 bases). This CDR3 region has 13 residues. Trimming shortened V by 5 bases and J by 2 bases, and 9 bases separated the two germline ends. Germline loops: CDR1 SEHNR, CDR2 FQNEAQ (reference sequence). The CDR3 sequence is CASSTQDNTEAFF. DNA of the CDR3: TGTGCCAGCAGCACACAGGACAACACTGAAGCTTTCTTT. The full variable domain, rest sourced from reference TRBV7-9 and TRBJ1-1, is DTGVSQNPRHKITKRGQNVTFRCDPISEHNRLYWYRQTLGQGPEFLTYFQNEAQLEKSRLLSDRFSAERPKGSFSTLEIQRTEQGDSAMYLCASSTQDNTEAFFGQGTRLTVV.

The CDR3 here is CASSHRTPGQGAQGYEQYF. The CDR3 coding sequence is TGTGCCAGCAGTCACCGCACCCCGGGACAGGGGGCGCAGGGGTACGAGCAGTACTTC. The chain combines TRBV27 with TRBJ2-7, with TRBD1 identical over 12 bases. CDR3 size: 19 residues. Germline V CDR1 and CDR2: MNHEY, SMNVEV (reference sequence). Losses at the gene ends were 5 bases for V and 4 bases for J; bases not matched to a gene: 18.

The chain recombines TRBV10-3 with TRBJ2-3; maybe TRBD1 (6 bases). Looked up from germline, CDR1 is ENHRY and CDR2 is SYGVKD. The CDR3 contains 16 residues. The ends were cut back, 3 bases at V and 0 bases at J, with 13 bases in the middle. CDR3 residues: CAISERQGLSTDTQYF. The CDR3 DNA follows: TGTGCCATCAGTGAACGTCAGGGGCTTAGCACAGATACGCAGTATTTT.

The chain couples TRBV6-5 to TRBJ1-4; possibly TRBD1 for D (6 bases). Per germline, CDR1 MNHEY and CDR2 SVGAGI. With 4 bases removed from V and 2 bases from J, the gap between germline ends came to 11 bases. The CDR3 sequence is 15 residues long. As DNA, the CDR3 is TGTGCCAGCAGTTCCGTTCAGGGGACTAATGAAAAACTGTTTTTT. As protein: CASSSVQGTNEKLFF.

Only a few counts were recorded for this clone. The gene calls are TRBV18 and TRBJ2-7, with 11 bases that match TRBD1. Germline loops: CDR1 KGHSH, CDR2 LQKENI. After removal of 3 bases from V and 3 bases from J, the junction contained 1 base not matched to a gene. The CDR3 runs to 14 residues. DNA of the CDR3: TGTGCCAGCTCACCGGGGACAGGGGGCTACGAGCAGTACTTC. Its translation is CASSPGTGGYEQYF.